The rows below give T cell receptor beta chains drawn from one sample of a study of blood T cells in healthy people across ages. TCRdb reprocessed the 5' RACE reads with MiXCR, giving one entry per CDR3 protein. The sample records approximately 960,000 distinct CDR3 sequences, about 28% being singletons. These data were likewise used in another study, on T cells of mothers and their children.

The material sequenced was blood. All receptors come from a woman aged 40 to 55 in good health. Each CDR3 is given with its conserved first and last residue. A D gene is named only where the DNA matches it firmly. Expanded clones get a size class; other rows say once, few or many, or leave the size out.

d_call j_call clone_size v_call cdr3_aa cdr3_nt
TRBD2 TRBJ2-5 few TRBV27 CASSLGQRGRRETQYF TGTGCCAGCAGTTTAGGGCAGCGGGGGCGGAGAGAGACCCAGTACTTC
- TRBJ1-1 - TRBV7-3 CASSLMGYGRNTEAFF TGTGCCAGCAGCTTAATGGGTTACGGGAGGAACACTGAAGCTTTCTTT
TRBD1 TRBJ2-5 - TRBV20-1 CSASLGQGQTQYF TGCAGTGCTAGTCTCGGACAGGGGCAGACCCAGTACTTC
TRBD1 TRBJ1-2 many TRBV5-5 CASSGTGGGYGYTF TGTGCCAGCAGCGGCACAGGGGGCGGCTATGGCTACACCTTC
- TRBJ1-1 many TRBV29-1 CSAQKGEKGKAFF TGCAGCGCCCAAAAGGGGGAGAAGGGAAAAGCTTTCTTT
TRBD1 TRBJ1-2 few TRBV4-3 CASSQIGQGAPYGYTF TGCGCCAGCAGCCAGATCGGACAGGGGGCCCCCTATGGCTACACCTTC
- TRBJ1-1 - TRBV12-3/TRBV12-4 CASSPGVQDRAFF TGTGCCAGCAGCCCGGGGGTTCAGGATAGAGCTTTCTTT
TRBD2 TRBJ2-2 few TRBV5-1 CASSLVAGGPSTGELFF TGCGCCAGCAGCTTGGTCGCGGGGGGGCCCAGCACCGGGGAGCTGTTTTTT
- TRBJ1-4 many TRBV20-1 CSARSDWQGKLFF TGCAGTGCTAGATCGGACTGGCAGGGAAAACTGTTTTTT
TRBD1 TRBJ1-1 - TRBV3-1 CASRYTGGRRAFF TGTGCCAGCAGGTACACAGGGGGACGGCGAGCTTTCTTT
- TRBJ2-1 - TRBV5-1 CASSLGKGLDERFF TGCGCCAGCAGCTTGGGGAAGGGTCTGGATGAGCGGTTCTTC
TRBD1 TRBJ2-1 many TRBV7-6 CASSRPGQIEQFF TGTGCCAGCAGCAGACCGGGACAGATTGAGCAGTTCTTC
TRBD2 TRBJ2-1 many TRBV30 CAWSVRGGALNEQFF TGTGCCTGGAGTGTACGCGGGGGGGCGTTGAATGAGCAGTTCTTC
- TRBJ2-1 few TRBV7-2 CASSEGTFNDEQFF TGTGCCAGCAGCGAGGGGACTTTTAACGATGAGCAGTTCTTC
- TRBJ1-4 - TRBV27 CATRGAGNEKLFF TGTGCCACCCGCGGGGCGGGGAATGAAAAACTGTTTTTT
- TRBJ2-3 once TRBV20-1 CSANGGGERDTQYF TGCAGTGCTAACGGAGGGGGAGAGCGGGATACGCAGTATTTT
- TRBJ1-2 - TRBV28 CASSFGLDGGYTF TGTGCCAGCAGTTTCGGCCTGGACGGTGGCTACACCTTC
- TRBJ2-7 - TRBV7-2 CASSLGRGTAEQYF TGTGCCAGCAGCTTAGGTAGGGGGACGGCCGAGCAGTACTTC
- TRBJ2-7 few TRBV4-3 CASSQDSGGLDEQYF TGCGCCAGCAGCCAAGATTCTGGGGGGCTTGACGAGCAGTACTTC
- TRBJ2-7 many TRBV4-1 CASSQDGDEQYF TGCGCCAGCAGCCAAGATGGGGACGAGCAGTACTTC
- TRBJ1-1 - TRBV5-1 CASSSDSSEAFF TGCGCCAGCAGCTCGGACTCTTCTGAAGCTTTCTTT
- TRBJ2-7 few TRBV3-1 CASSPEWRGKYEQYF TGTGCCAGCAGCCCCGAGTGGAGGGGGAAGTACGAGCAGTACTTC
TRBD1 TRBJ1-2 few TRBV6-1 CASSGNPGQGAYGYTF TGTGCCAGCAGCGGAAACCCGGGACAGGGGGCCTATGGCTACACCTTC
- TRBJ2-4 - TRBV29-1 CSAPIEYQGTKNIQYF TGCAGCGCCCCAATTGAATACCAGGGGACCAAAAACATTCAGTACTTC
TRBD1 TRBJ2-7 many TRBV5-1 CASSRTGLSSYEQYF TGCGCCAGCAGCAGGACAGGACTTAGCTCCTACGAGCAGTACTTC
TRBD2 TRBJ2-1 few TRBV29-1 CSVDSQREVNEQFF TGCAGCGTTGATAGCCAGCGGGAGGTAAATGAGCAGTTCTTC
- TRBJ2-7 many TRBV28 CASRPQGGFTYEQYF TGTGCCAGCAGACCCCAGGGGGGGTTTACCTACGAGCAGTACTTC
- TRBJ2-3 - TRBV6-2/TRBV6-3 CASSYSGDSPDTQYF TGTGCCAGCAGTTACTCGGGGGACTCCCCAGATACGCAGTATTTT
- TRBJ2-5 once TRBV20-1 CSATRASQETQYF TGCAGTGCTACCCGGGCTAGTCAAGAGACCCAGTACTTC
TRBD1 TRBJ1-4 many TRBV5-1 CASSSGTVNEKLFF TGCGCCAGCAGCTCCGGGACAGTCAATGAAAAACTGTTTTTT
TRBD2 TRBJ2-1 - TRBV3-1 CASSLRHGGTSSYNEQFF TGTGCCAGCAGCCTGAGACACGGGGGGACGAGCTCCTACAATGAGCAGTTCTTC
- TRBJ1-4 - TRBV6-6 CASSYGGGWEKLFF TGTGCCAGCAGTTACGGGGGGGGCTGGGAAAAACTGTTTTTT
TRBD1 TRBJ1-5 - TRBV6-2/TRBV6-3 CSSSYRQGQGNSNQPQHF TGTTCCAGCAGTTACCGACAAGGACAGGGGAACAGCAATCAGCCCCAGCATTTT
- TRBJ2-7 - TRBV7-2 CASSLGYDQYF TGCGCCAGCAGCTTGGGGTACGACCAGTACTTC
- TRBJ2-7 - TRBV28 CVSSLGTSGGYEQYF TGTGTCAGCAGCCTCGGGACATCCGGGGGGTACGAGCAGTACTTC
- TRBJ2-1 many TRBV9 CASGRDSSSYNEQFF TGTGCCAGCGGAAGGGACTCCAGCTCCTACAATGAGCAGTTCTTC
TRBD2 TRBJ2-1 many TRBV20-1 CSARDRGLAGYNEQFF TGCAGTGCTAGAGATAGGGGACTAGCGGGGTACAATGAGCAGTTCTTC